This T cell receptor beta chain was recorded in a study of blood T cells in healthy people across ages. Overall study results and limits: Older age coincided with a roughly linear decline in TCR beta diversity per million T cells.

This CDR3 region has 16 residues. Germline CDR1 MNHEY, CDR2 SVGAGI. The V and J ends lost 7 bases and 5 bases, in that order; junction bases with no gene match: 11. Samples each had at least 6 micrograms of total RNA extracted. Sample-barcoded 5' priming and a J-beta primer mix drove a second PCR of 7 to 11 cycles. TCRdb re-called the 5' RACE reads through MiXCR, storing one row per CDR3 protein. This sample has about 600,000 distinct CDR3 sequences, with more than 45% found just once. The sample holds many counts of this clonotype. Its antigen remains unidentified. The V gene is TRBV6-5, the J gene TRBJ2-3, with 11 bases lining up with TRBD2. This receptor was obtained from a man aged 80 or over in good health. Source material: blood. This chain's CDR3 is CASNAGLAEGGDTQYF. For the CDR3, the DNA is TGTGCCAGCAACGCGGGACTAGCGGAGGGGGGAGATACGCAGTATTTT.